The 2 T cell receptor beta chains below come from one sample, sequenced in a study of control samples from healthy donors and cancer patients (dated by TCRdb to 2018 to 2020). Library construction relied on the immunoSEQ multiplex PCR assay. TCRdb retrieved this table from immuneACCESS and kept in-frame rearrangements only. Not all clones are present; in checked studies, unresolved V genes account for under half, and no reason is known for the remainder. Within this sample are roughly 86,000 clones, with 90% to 95% of them counted one time only. Of the sample, around a sixth falls within the top ten clones. Specimen: blood. These receptors were obtained from a man aged 25-45 years in good health.

The V and J genes are TRBV2 and TRBJ2-3, with TRBD2 as a possible D gene (6 bases). This CDR3 contains 13 residues. Germline-derived CDR1 and CDR2 are SNHLY and FYNNEI. V lost 8 bases, J lost 5 bases, and 14 bases lay in between. The CDR3 reads CASADYEGDTQYF. Written as DNA, the CDR3 is TGTGCCAGCGCGGACTACGAGGGAGATACGCAGTATTTT.

The rearrangement joins TRBV30 to TRBJ1-5, with 9 bases that match TRBD1. V shed 4 bases and J 4 bases; nucleotides not matched to a gene: 5. CDR3 length: 14 amino acids. Looked up from germline, CDR1 is GTSNPN and CDR2 is SVGIG (reference sequence). As DNA, the CDR3 is TGTGCCTGGACTCGGGACAGGGAAAATCAGCCCCAGCATTTT. It specifies CAWTRDRENQPQHF.